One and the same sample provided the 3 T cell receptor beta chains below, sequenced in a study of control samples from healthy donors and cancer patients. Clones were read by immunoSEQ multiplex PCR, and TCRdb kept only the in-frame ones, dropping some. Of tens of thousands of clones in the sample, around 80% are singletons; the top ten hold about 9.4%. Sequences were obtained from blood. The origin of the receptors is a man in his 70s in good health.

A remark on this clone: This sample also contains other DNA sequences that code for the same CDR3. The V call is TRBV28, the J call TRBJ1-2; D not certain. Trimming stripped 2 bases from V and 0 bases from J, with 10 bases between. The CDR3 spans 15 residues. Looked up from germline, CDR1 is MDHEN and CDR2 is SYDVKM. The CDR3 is CASSLIDWSNYGYTF. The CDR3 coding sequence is TGTGCCAGCAGTTTAATTGATTGGTCTAACTATGGCTACACCTTC.

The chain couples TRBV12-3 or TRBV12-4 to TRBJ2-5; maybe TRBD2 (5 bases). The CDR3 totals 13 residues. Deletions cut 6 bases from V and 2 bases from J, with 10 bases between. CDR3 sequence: CASSRSGQETQYF. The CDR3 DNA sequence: TGTGCCAGCAGCCGCAGCGGACAAGAGACCCAGTACTTC.

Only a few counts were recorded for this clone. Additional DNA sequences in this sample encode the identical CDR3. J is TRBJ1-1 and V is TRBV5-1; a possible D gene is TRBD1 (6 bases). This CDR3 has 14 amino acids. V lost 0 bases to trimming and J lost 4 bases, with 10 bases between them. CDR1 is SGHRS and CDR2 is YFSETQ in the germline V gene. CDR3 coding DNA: TGCGCCAGCAGCTTGGAGGCAGGGGTCACTGAAGCTTTCTTT. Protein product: CASSLEAGVTEAFF.